Following are 3 T cell receptor beta chains from one sample sequenced in a study of T cells in Graves' hyperthyroidism and ophthalmopathy. RNA transcripts were the template for amplifying TCR beta CDR3 regions. The HTBI primer set drove a first-round RT-PCR of the TCR CDR3. TCRdb redid the calling of the multiplex PCR reads with MiXCR, one entry per CDR3 protein. The sample includes 400,000 to 500,000 distinct CDR3 sequences, roughly an eighth seen only once; the top ten take 5% to 6%. Sample: blood. These receptor sequences come from a woman younger than 30 with Graves' hyperthyroidism.

J is TRBJ1-2 and V is TRBV9; D ambiguous. The V gene's germline CDR1 is SGDLS and CDR2 YYNGEE. CDR3 size: 14 residues. V gave up 1 base and J gave up 6 bases, with 13 bases separating them. The CDR3 region is CASSVNVQMNGYTF. The CDR3 DNA follows: TGTGCCAGCAGCGTAAATGTACAGATGAATGGCTACACCTTC.

This clonotype was counted at least ten times. The V call is TRBV7-2, the J call TRBJ1-4, with D hard to call. The germline gives CDR1 SGHTA, CDR2 FQGNSA. The CDR3 contains 13 residues. V shed 3 bases and J shed 0 bases, with 2 bases lying between them. The CDR3 here is CASSFATNEKLFF. The CDR3 DNA reads TGTGCCAGCAGCTTTGCAACTAATGAAAAACTGTTTTTT.

This clonotype came up many times. This sequence joins TRBV24-1 and TRBJ1-1; 9 bases agree with TRBD1. The CDR3 has 15 residues. V shed 7 bases, J shed 1 base, and the junction held 6 bases outside the gene matches. Germline V lookup: CDR1 KGHDR, CDR2 SFDVKD. The CDR3 nucleotides read TGTGCCACCAGGGGGACAGGGAATAAGAACACTGAAGCTTTCTTT. Residues: CATRGTGNKNTEAFF.